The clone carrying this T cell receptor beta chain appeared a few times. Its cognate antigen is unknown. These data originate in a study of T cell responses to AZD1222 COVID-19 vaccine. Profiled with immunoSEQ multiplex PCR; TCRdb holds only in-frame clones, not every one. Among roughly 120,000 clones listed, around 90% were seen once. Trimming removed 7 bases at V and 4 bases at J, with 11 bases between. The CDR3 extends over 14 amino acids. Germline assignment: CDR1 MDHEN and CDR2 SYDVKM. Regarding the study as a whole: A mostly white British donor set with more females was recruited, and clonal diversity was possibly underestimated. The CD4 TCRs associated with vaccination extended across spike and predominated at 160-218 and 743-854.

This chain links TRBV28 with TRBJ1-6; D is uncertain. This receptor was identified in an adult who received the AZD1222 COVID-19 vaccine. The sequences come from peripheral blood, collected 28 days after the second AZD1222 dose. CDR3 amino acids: CASTRPIYNSPLHF. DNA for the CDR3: TGTGCCAGCACCCGGCCCATTTATAATTCACCCCTCCACTTT.